Listed here are 10 T cell receptor beta chains from one sample, sequenced in a study of beta chain features in type 1 diabetes (dated by TCRdb to the late 2010s). Library preparation was by the immunoSEQ multiplex PCR assay. All of the isolated RNA was reverse transcribed with the High Capacity cDNA Reverse Transcription Kit, so expressed TCRB transcripts were sequenced. TCRdb took this table from immuneACCESS and kept in-frame rearrangements with V and J called. Such tables lack part of the clones; where checked against another copy, unresolved V genes explain under half of the gap, and the rest is unexplained. Recorded for this sample are under 800,000 clones; less than 20% of them occurred a single time. The top ten clonotypes cover roughly 0.098% of the sample. The specimen was naive CD4+ T cells from blood. The cell subset or site label on this specimen signifies: true naive CD4+ T cells. These receptors were taken from a man in his late teens or twenties in good health.

This clone was counted a few times. The chain employs TRBV15 and TRBJ1-1; no clear D. Trimming removed 3 bases from V and 5 bases from J, with 16 bases in between. CDR1 and CDR2 from the germline V gene are LNHNV and YYDKDF (reference sequence). The CDR3 is 15 residues long. The chain's CDR3 is CATSSFSVSVTEAFF. CDR3 coding DNA: TGTGCCACCAGCAGCTTCAGCGTCTCAGTGACTGAAGCTTTCTTT.

The rearrangement joins TRBV7-9 to TRBJ1-5, with no clear D. The CDR3 is 13 residues long. CDR1 and CDR2 (germline): SEHNR, FQNEAQ (reference sequence). Trimming cost V 5 bases and J 11 bases, with 16 bases left between them. The CDR3 nucleotides read TGTGCCAGCAGCCCCGACGGCCCCCCAGCCCAGCATTTT. Translation: CASSPDGPPAQHF.

This chain connects TRBV5-4 to TRBJ2-7; D is possibly TRBD1 (5 bases). Germline V gene lookup returns CDR1 SGHNT and CDR2 YYREEE (reference sequence). The length of the CDR3 is 18 residues. The V end lost 0 bases, the J end lost 2 bases, and 21 bases lay between the germline ends. The CDR3 sequence is CASSLGAPGRQIPYEQYF. The DNA of the CDR3 is TGTGCCAGCAGCTTGGGTGCCCCCGGGCGACAGATCCCCTACGAGCAGTACTTC.

The J gene is TRBJ2-1, the V gene TRBV28; either TRBD1 or TRBD2 may fit D (5 bases each). V was cut by 10 bases and J by 4 bases, with 14 bases left in between. CDR1 and CDR2 from the germline V gene are MDHEN and SYDVKM. The CDR3 runs to 13 residues. The CDR3 nucleotides read TGTGCCACGGGACGGCCAATATACAATGAGCAGTTCTTC. This codes for CATGRPIYNEQFF.

This clone was counted once. A much larger clone lies one base from this, so it may be a read error. This sequence joins TRBV27 and TRBJ2-1; tentatively, D is TRBD2 (5 bases). Trimming cost V 11 bases and J 5 bases, with 7 bases left between them. The CDR3 consists of 10 residues. Germline V lookup: CDR1 MNHEY, CDR2 SMNVEV (reference sequence). CDR3 coding DNA: TGTGCCCCCGGGGACAATGAGCAGTTCTTC. It specifies CAPGDNEQFF.

This clone was counted only a few times. The chain joins TRBV5-1 to TRBJ2-5; TRBD2 aligns across 10 bases. CDR1 SGHRS and CDR2 YFSETQ come from the germline V gene. V trimming: 5 bases; J trimming: 2 bases; junction bases outside the gene matches: 3. The CDR3 loop spans 14 amino acids. For the CDR3, the DNA is TGCGCCAGCAGGTCACTAGCGGGACAAGAGACCCAGTACTTC. This sequence encodes CASRSLAGQETQYF.

This clone has a handful of counts. The rearrangement links TRBV14 to TRBJ2-1; D unclear. Trimming removed 8 bases from V and 7 bases from J, with 12 bases in between. The germline CDR1 and CDR2 sequences are SGHDN and FVKESK. This CDR3 contains 12 residues. The CDR3 DNA reads as TGTGCCAGCTCTCCGGGTCATAATGAGCAGTTCTTC. Protein: CASSPGHNEQFF.

In its sample, this clone was seen a few times. This chain uses TRBV15 with TRBJ2-1; 9 bases are a match to TRBD1. Germline V gene data show CDR1 as LNHNV and CDR2 as YYDKDF (reference sequence). The CDR3 covers 14 residues. V shed 9 bases and J 6 bases; nucleotides not matched to a gene: 9. Written as DNA, the CDR3 is TGTGCCACTTCTCGGGACAGGGCTATCAATGAGCAGTTCTTC. As protein: CATSRDRAINEQFF.

This clone was seen only a few times. The J gene is TRBJ1-3, the V gene TRBV7-2, with TRBD1 matching 7 bases. The CDR3 has 17 amino acids. Germline V gives CDR1 SGHTA, CDR2 FQGNSA. With 2 bases clipped from V and 3 bases from J, the junction kept 10 bases outside the gene matches. The CDR3 spells CASSLTSAGGFGNTIYF. CDR3 nucleotide sequence: TGTGCCAGCAGCTTAACTTCGGCAGGGGGATTTGGAAACACCATATATTTT.

The chain joins TRBV6-5 to TRBJ1-1; D is undetermined. There are 13 residues in the CDR3. The germline V and J ends were trimmed by 10 bases and 0 bases, with 12 bases remaining between them. The germline gives CDR1 MNHEY, CDR2 SVGAGI. CDR3 nucleotide sequence: TGTGCCACCAATGGACGGTTGAACACTGAAGCTTTCTTT. This codes for CATNGRLNTEAFF.